This T cell receptor beta chain was identified during a study of OX40 agonist ivuxolimab in advanced cancers. Study details: From roughly 23 to 90 years was the age range, with a mean of roughly 64 years, and over 70% were male.

The assay was immunoSEQ multiplex PCR, and TCRdb's table has in-frame clones only and misses some. The sample records around 10,000 clones, approximately 78% being singletons. Germline assignment: CDR1 MNHNY and CDR2 SVGAGI (reference sequence). V shed 4 bases and J shed 2 bases, with 12 bases lying between them. The CDR3 totals 15 residues. J is TRBJ2-1 and V is TRBV6-6; D could derive from TRBD1 or TRBD2 (5 bases each). The clonotype comes from an adult with an advanced solid tumor such as melanoma, head and neck, liver or kidney cancer. The specimen was CD4+ or CD8+ T cells sorted from blood, collected in a trial of the OX40 agonist ivuxolimab. Here the CDR3 DNA reads TGTGCCAGCAGTTCCTCGAGGGGCCCCTACAATGAGCAGTTCTTC. Encoded protein: CASSSSRGPYNEQFF.